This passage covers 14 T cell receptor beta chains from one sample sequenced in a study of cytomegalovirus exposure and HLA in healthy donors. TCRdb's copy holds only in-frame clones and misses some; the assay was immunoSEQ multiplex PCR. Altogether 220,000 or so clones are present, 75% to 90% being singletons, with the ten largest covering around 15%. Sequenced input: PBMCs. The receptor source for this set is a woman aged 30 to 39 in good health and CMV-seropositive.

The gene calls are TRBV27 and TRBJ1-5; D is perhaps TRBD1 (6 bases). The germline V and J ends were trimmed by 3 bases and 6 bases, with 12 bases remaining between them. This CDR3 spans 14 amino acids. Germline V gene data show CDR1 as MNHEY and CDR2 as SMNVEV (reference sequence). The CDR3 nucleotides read TGTGCCAGCAGTTTCGGGGGCGCCGGTCAGCCCCAGCATTTT. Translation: CASSFGGAGQPQHF.

In nucleotides, the CDR3 is TGTGCCAGCAGCCCTGACGGGACCGCCGGCTACACCTTC. Its protein is CASSPDGTAGYTF. The rearrangement uses TRBV11-3 and TRBJ1-2; TRBD1 might be the D (5 bases). The germline gives CDR1 SGHNT, CDR2 YENEEA. This CDR3 is built from 13 residues. Trimming removed 5 bases from V and 8 bases from J, with 15 bases in between.

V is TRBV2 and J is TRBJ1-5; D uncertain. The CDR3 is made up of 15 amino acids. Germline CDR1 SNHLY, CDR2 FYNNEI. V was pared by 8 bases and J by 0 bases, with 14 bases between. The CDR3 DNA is TGTGCCAGCTCTCGGTCCGGGTATAGCAATCAGCCCCAGCATTTT. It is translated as CASSRSGYSNQPQHF.

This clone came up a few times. CDR3 protein: CASSNGALAEAFF. CDR3 in DNA: TGTGCCAGCAGTAACGGGGCCTTGGCTGAAGCTTTCTTT. The rearrangement links TRBV25-1 to TRBJ1-1; possibly TRBD1 for D (5 bases). The V and J ends lost 5 bases and 6 bases respectively, with 13 bases between them. The CDR3 is 13 amino acids. Germline V gene lookup returns CDR1 MGHDK and CDR2 SYGVNS.

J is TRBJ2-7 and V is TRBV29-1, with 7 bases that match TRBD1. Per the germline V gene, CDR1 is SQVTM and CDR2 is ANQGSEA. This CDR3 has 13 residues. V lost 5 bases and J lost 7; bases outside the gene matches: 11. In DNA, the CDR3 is TGCAGCGTTCAACGACAGGGCCAGGGGGAGCAGTACTTC. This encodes CSVQRQGQGEQYF.

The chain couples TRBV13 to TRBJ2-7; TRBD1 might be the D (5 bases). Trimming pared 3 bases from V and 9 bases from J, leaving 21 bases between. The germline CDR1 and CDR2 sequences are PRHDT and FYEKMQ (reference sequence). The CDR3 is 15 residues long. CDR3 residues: CASSLDGQLDSRQYF. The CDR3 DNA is TGTGCCAGCAGCTTGGACGGGCAGCTCGACAGCAGGCAGTACTTC. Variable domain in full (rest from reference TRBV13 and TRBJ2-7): AAGVIQSPRHLIKEKRETATLKCYPIPRHDTVYWYQQGPGQDPQFLISFYEKMQSDKGSIPDRFSAQQFSDYHSELNMSSLELGDSALYFCASSLDGQLDSRQYFGPGTRLTVT.

CDR3 nucleotides: TGTGCCAGCACGGTGCCAGGGGCGAACACCGGGGAGCTGTTTTTT. Residues: CASTVPGANTGELFF. The V call is TRBV28, the J call TRBJ2-2; maybe TRBD1 (6 bases). Per the germline V gene, CDR1 is MDHEN and CDR2 is SYDVKM. The ends were cut back, 7 bases at V and 0 bases at J, with 12 bases in the middle. CDR3 length equals 15 residues.

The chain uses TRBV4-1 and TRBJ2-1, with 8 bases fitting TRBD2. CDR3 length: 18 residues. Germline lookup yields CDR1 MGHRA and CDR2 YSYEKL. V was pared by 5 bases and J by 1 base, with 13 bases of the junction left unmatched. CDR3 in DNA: TGCGCCAGCAGCTACGTAGAACTTAGCGGGGATTCCTACAATGAGCAGTTCTTC. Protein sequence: CASSYVELSGDSYNEQFF.

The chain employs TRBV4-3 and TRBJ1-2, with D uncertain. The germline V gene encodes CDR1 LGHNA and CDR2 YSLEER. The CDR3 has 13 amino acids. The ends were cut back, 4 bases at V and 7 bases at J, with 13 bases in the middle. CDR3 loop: CASSPLPRSGYTF. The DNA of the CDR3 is TGCGCCAGCAGCCCCCTACCGCGGTCTGGCTACACCTTC.

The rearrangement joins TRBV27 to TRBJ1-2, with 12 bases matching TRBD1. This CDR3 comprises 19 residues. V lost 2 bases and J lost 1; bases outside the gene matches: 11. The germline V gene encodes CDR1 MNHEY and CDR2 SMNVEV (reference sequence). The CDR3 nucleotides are TGTGCCAGCAGTTTAAAGGGACAGGGGGCGGTCCCACTTAACTATGGCTACACCTTC. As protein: CASSLKGQGAVPLNYGYTF.

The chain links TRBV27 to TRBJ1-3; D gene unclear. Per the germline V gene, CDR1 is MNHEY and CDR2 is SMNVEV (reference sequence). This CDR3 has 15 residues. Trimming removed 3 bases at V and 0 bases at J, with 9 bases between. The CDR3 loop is CASSLKGSSGNTIYF. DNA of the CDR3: TGTGCCAGCAGTTTGAAGGGAAGCTCTGGAAACACCATATATTTT.

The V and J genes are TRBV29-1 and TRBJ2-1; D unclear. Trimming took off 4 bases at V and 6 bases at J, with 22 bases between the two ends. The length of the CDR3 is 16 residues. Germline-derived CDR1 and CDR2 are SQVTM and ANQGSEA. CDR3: CSVAGIPGLDANEQFF. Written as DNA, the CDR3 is TGCAGCGTTGCTGGCATCCCAGGCCTGGATGCCAATGAGCAGTTCTTC.

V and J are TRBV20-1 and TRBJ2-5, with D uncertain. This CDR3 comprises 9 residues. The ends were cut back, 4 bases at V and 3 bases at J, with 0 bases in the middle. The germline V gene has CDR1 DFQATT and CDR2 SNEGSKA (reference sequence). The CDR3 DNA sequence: TGCAGTGCTAAAGAGACCCAGTACTTC. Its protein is CSAKETQYF.

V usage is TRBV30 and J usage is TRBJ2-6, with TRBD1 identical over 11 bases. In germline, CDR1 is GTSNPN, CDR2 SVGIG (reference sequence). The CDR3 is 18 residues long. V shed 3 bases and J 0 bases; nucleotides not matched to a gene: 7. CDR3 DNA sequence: TGTGCCTGGAGGGGAACCGGGACAGGGGGCTCTGGGGCCAACGTCCTGACTTTC. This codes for CAWRGTGTGGSGANVLTF. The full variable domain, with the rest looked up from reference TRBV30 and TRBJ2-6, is SQTIHQWPATLVQPVGSPLSLECTVEGTSNPNLYWYRQAAGRGLQLLFYSVGIGQISSEVPQNLSASRPQDRQFILSSKKLLLSDSGFYLCAWRGTGTGGSGANVLTFGAGSRLTVL.